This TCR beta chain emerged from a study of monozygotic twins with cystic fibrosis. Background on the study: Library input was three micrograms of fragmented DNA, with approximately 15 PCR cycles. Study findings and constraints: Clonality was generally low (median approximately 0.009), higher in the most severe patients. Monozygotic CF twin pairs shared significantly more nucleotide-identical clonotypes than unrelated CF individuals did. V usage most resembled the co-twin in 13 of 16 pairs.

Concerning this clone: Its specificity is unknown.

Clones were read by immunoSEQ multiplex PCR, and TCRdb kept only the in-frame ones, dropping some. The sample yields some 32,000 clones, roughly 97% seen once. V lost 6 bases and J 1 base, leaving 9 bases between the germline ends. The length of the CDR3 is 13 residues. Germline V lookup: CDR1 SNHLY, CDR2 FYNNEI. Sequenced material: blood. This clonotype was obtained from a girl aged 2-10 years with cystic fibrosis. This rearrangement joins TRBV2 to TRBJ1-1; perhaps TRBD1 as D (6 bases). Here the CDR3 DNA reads TGTGCCAGCAGCTCAGGGGAGAACACTGAAGCTTTCTTT. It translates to CASSSGENTEAFF.